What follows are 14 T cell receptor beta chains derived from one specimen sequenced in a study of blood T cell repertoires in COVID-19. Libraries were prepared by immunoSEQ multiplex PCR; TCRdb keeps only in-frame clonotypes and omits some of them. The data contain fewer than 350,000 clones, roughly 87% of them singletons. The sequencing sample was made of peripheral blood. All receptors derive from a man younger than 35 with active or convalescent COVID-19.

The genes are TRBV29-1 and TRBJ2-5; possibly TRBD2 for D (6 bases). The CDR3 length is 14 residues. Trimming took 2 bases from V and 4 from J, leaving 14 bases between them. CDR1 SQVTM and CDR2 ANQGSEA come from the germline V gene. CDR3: CSVEWGEGGETQYF. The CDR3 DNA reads TGCAGCGTTGAATGGGGAGAGGGAGGAGAGACCCAGTACTTC.

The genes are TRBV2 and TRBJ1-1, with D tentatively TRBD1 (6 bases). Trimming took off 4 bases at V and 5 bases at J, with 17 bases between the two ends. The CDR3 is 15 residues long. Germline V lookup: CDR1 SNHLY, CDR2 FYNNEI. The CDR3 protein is CASSALGGAVTEAFF. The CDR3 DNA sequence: TGTGCCAGCAGTGCCTTAGGGGGGGCTGTTACTGAAGCTTTCTTT.

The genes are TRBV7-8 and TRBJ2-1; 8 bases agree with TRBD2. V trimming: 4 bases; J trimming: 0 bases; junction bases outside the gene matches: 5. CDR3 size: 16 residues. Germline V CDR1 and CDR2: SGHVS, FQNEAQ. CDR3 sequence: CASSYTSGGSYNEQFF. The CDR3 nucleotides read TGTGCCAGCAGCTATACTAGCGGTGGCTCCTACAATGAGCAGTTCTTC.

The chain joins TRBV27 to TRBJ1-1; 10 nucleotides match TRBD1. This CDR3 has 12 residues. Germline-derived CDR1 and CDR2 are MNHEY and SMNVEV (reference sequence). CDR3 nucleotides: TGTTTCCCTCCCGGGACAGGGGCTGAAGCTTTCTTT. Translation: CFPPGTGAEAFF.

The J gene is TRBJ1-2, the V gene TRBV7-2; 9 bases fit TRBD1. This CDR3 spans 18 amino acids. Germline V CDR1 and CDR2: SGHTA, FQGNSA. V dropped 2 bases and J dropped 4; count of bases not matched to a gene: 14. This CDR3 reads CASSLRCVGQGCAYGYTF. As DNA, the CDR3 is TGTGCCAGCAGCTTAAGATGTGTCGGACAGGGGTGTGCCTATGGCTACACCTTC. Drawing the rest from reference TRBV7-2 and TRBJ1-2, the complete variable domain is GAGVSQSPSNKVTEKGKDVELRCDPISGHTALYWYRQSLGQGLEFLIYFQGNSAPDKSGLPSDRFSAERTGGSVSTLTIQRTQQEDSAVYLCASSLRCVGQGCAYGYTFGSGTRLTVV.

The CDR3 reads CASNSGASYNEQFF. CDR3 nucleotide sequence: TGTGCCAGCAATTCAGGGGCCTCCTACAATGAGCAGTTCTTC. The chain employs TRBV6-6 and TRBJ2-1, with D perhaps matching TRBD1 (6 bases). Germline values: CDR1 MNHNY, CDR2 SVGAGI (reference sequence). CDR3 length equals 14 residues. V lost 7 bases to trimming and J lost 0 bases, with 10 bases between them.

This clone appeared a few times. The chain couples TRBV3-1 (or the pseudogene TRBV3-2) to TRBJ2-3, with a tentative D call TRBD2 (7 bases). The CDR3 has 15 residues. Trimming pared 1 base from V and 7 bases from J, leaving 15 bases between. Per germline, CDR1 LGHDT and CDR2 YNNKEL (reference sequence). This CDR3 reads CASSQGGGPRNTQYF. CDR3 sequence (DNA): TGTGCCAGCAGCCAAGGGGGGGGGCCTAGAAATACGCAGTATTTT.

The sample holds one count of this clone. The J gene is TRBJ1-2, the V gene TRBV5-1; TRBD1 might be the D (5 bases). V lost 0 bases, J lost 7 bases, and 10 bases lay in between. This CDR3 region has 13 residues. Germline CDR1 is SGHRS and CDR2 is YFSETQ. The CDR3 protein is CASSLEGDRGYTF. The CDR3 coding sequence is TGCGCCAGCAGCTTGGAAGGGGATCGTGGCTACACCTTC.

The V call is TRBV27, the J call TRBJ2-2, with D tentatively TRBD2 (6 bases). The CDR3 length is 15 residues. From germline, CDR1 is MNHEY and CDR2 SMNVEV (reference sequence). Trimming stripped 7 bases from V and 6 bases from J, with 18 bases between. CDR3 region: CASKPGTLMPGELFF. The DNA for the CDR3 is TGTGCCAGCAAACCCGGGACTCTTATGCCCGGGGAGCTGTTTTTT.

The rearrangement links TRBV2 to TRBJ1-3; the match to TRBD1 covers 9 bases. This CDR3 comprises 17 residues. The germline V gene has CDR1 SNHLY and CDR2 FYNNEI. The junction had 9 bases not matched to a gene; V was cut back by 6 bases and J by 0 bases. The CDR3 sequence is CASRRRDREHSGNTIYF. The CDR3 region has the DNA TGTGCCAGCAGACGACGGGACAGGGAACACTCTGGAAACACCATATATTTT.

The CDR3 region is CASSLSVTGISSYEQYF. The CDR3 DNA sequence: TGTGCCAGCAGCTTATCAGTAACGGGGATCAGCTCCTACGAGCAGTACTTC. This sequence joins TRBV7-9 and TRBJ2-7; TRBD2 might be the D (5 bases). The CDR3 length is 17 residues. The germline V gene has CDR1 SEHNR and CDR2 FQNEAQ (reference sequence). Trimming removed 2 bases from V and 0 bases from J, with 17 bases in between.

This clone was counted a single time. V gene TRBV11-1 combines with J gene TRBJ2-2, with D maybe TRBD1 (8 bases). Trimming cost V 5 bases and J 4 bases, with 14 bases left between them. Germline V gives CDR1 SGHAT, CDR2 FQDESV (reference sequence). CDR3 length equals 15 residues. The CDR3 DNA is TGTGCCAGCAGCCAGACAGGGGAGGGCACCGGGGAGCTGTTTTTT. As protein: CASSQTGEGTGELFF.

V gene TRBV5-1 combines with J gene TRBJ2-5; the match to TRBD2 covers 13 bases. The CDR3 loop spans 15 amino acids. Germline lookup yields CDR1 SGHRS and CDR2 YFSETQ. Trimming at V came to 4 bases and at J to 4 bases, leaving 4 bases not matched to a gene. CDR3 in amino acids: CASSPGTSGVETQYF. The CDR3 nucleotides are TGCGCCAGCAGCCCCGGGACTAGCGGGGTAGAGACCCAGTACTTC. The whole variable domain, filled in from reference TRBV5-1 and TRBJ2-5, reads KAGVTQTPRYLIKTRGQQVTLSCSPISGHRSVSWYQQTPGQGLQFLFEYFSETQRNKGNFPGRFSGRQFSNSRSEMNVSTLELGDSALYLCASSPGTSGVETQYFGPGTRLLVL.

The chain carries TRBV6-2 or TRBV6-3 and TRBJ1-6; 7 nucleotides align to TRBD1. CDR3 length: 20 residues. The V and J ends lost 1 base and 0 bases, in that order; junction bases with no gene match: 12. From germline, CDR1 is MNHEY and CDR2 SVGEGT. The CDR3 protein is CASSYFNPGTASSYNSPLHF. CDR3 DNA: TGTGCCAGCAGTTACTTCAACCCCGGGACAGCAAGCTCCTATAATTCACCCCTCCACTTT.